This TCR beta chain was observed in a study of cytomegalovirus exposure and HLA in healthy donors. Study-level findings and limits: The classifier was said to identify cytomegalovirus status with high specificity and sensitivity.

The CDR3 has 15 amino acids. The V end lost 0 bases, the J end lost 8 bases, and 14 bases lay between the germline ends. CDR1 is ENHRY and CDR2 is SYGVKD in the germline V gene. To note about this clone: Its matching antigen is unknown.

The PCR was carried out with 60 Vbeta primers and 13 Jbeta primers. Authors' processing steps: Approximately 12 million of tens of millions of unique TCR beta chains were shared, per a later count. TCRdb's table, derived via immunoSEQ multiplex PCR, lists solely in-frame clones and lacks some. The DNA gave D and trimming, while V, J and clone size come from that table. Found here are 150,000 to 200,000 clones, around 74% of them singletons; the top ten hold approximately 1.5%. Sequences were obtained from PBMCs. This TCR was recovered from a girl under 18 in good health and CMV-seropositive. The chain uses TRBV10-3 and TRBJ2-1, with D possibly TRBD2 on 7 matching bases. CDR3 residues: CAISESRGRGDEQFF. The DNA for the CDR3 is TGTGCCATCAGTGAGTCGCGGGGGCGCGGGGATGAGCAGTTCTTC.